This is a list of T cell receptor beta chains from one sample in a study of blood T cell repertoires in COVID-19. This table comes from immunoSEQ multiplex PCR, and its TCRdb copy is limited to in-frame clones, with some not included. This sample has 380,000 or so clones, with approximately 86% found just once. The sequenced sample was PBMCs or T cells enriched from blood (not recorded which). The receptors were sampled from a woman between 40 and 55 years old with acute COVID-19. The CDR3 runs from the conserved cysteine through the conserved F or W. Fields, in order: V gene, J gene, D gene, clone size, CDR3 DNA, CDR3 protein. D genes are given only for firm matches. Only part of the rows carry a size: once, few, many, or a class if the clone is expanded.

V: TRBV4-1
J: TRBJ2-1
D: TRBD1
size: NA
DNA: TGCGCCAGCAGCCACGGGACAGGGAAGATGAATGAGCAGTTCTTC
CDR3: CASSHGTGKMNEQFF

V: TRBV29-1
J: TRBJ1-4
D: NA
size: NA
DNA: TGCAGCGAGCCGTTGATGAGAACAACTAATGAAAAACTGTTTTTT
CDR3: CSEPLMRTTNEKLFF

V: TRBV7-9
J: TRBJ1-6
D: TRBD1
size: NA
DNA: TGTGCCAGCAGCTTGGAAAGGACAGGGTATAATTCACCCCTCCACTTT
CDR3: CASSLERTGYNSPLHF

V: TRBV14
J: TRBJ2-3
D: TRBD2
size: NA
DNA: TGTGCCAGCAGCCAAGACGGCAGCGGGGGGGCCCGAGGCACAGATACGCAGTATTTT
CDR3: CASSQDGSGGARGTDTQYF

V: TRBV5-4
J: TRBJ1-1
D: NA
size: NA
DNA: TGTGCCAGCAGCCCGCCCTACGGGGGTGGAACTGAAGCTTTCTTT
CDR3: CASSPPYGGGTEAFF

V: TRBV30
J: TRBJ1-6
D: TRBD1
size: once
DNA: TGTGCCTGGAGTGTACAGGGGCATTCACCCCTCCACTTT
CDR3: CAWSVQGHSPLHF

V: TRBV7-9
J: TRBJ1-6
D: TRBD1
size: NA
DNA: TGTGCCAGCAGCTTAGGGACAGGGGAAAATTCACCCCTCCACTTT
CDR3: CASSLGTGENSPLHF

V: TRBV3-1/TRBV3-2
J: TRBJ2-7
D: NA
size: few
DNA: TGTGCCAGCAGCCAAGATATTGGGGGGTTCGACGAGCAGTACTTC
CDR3: CASSQDIGGFDEQYF

V: TRBV4-1
J: TRBJ1-1
D: NA
size: NA
DNA: TGCGCCAGCAGCCAATCCAGGCCCATGAACACTGAAGCTTTCTTT
CDR3: CASSQSRPMNTEAFF

V: TRBV1
J: TRBJ1-2
D: NA
size: NA
DNA: TGCACCAGCAGCCCCCACCGAGCTCAGGGGGTCGTCTATGGCTACACCTTC
CDR3: CTSSPHRAQGVVYGYTF

V: TRBV5-1
J: TRBJ1-2
D: TRBD1
size: once
DNA: TGCGCCAGCAGCTTGGTCCCGGGACAGGGGGACTATGGCTACACCTTC
CDR3: CASSLVPGQGDYGYTF

V: TRBV6-2/TRBV6-3
J: TRBJ1-1
D: NA
size: NA
DNA: TGTGCCAGCAGTTACGTCCCTGCACGGACTGAAGCTTTCTTT
CDR3: CASSYVPARTEAFF

V: TRBV5-8
J: TRBJ1-5
D: TRBD1
size: NA
DNA: TGTGCCAGCAGCTTGGACAGGGGGGTTGGGCCCCAGCATTTT
CDR3: CASSLDRGVGPQHF

V: TRBV11-2
J: TRBJ2-5
D: TRBD1
size: NA
DNA: TGTGCCAGCAGCATTAGGACAGGGGGGGGAGAGACCCAGTACTTC
CDR3: CASSIRTGGGETQYF

V: TRBV6-5
J: TRBJ2-1
D: TRBD1
size: NA
DNA: TGTGCCAGCAGTTACACAGGGGGAGCCTCCTACAATGAGCAGTTCTTC
CDR3: CASSYTGGASYNEQFF

V: TRBV2
J: TRBJ1-1
D: TRBD1
size: NA
DNA: TGTGCCAGCAGGGCCCTACAGGGACAGGGTAATGAAGCTTTCTTT
CDR3: CASRALQGQGNEAFF

V: TRBV5-1
J: TRBJ1-1
D: NA
size: NA
DNA: TGCGCCAGCAGCTTTCGGCAGGCGAACACTGAAGCTTTCTTT
CDR3: CASSFRQANTEAFF

V: TRBV2
J: TRBJ2-7
D: NA
size: NA
DNA: TGTGCCAGCAGGACTAGTCCTCTCCCCAAGCAGTACTTC
CDR3: CASRTSPLPKQYF

V: TRBV24-1
J: TRBJ2-3
D: NA
size: NA
DNA: TGTGCCACCAGTGACGACACGGGATCAGATACGCAGTATTTT
CDR3: CATSDDTGSDTQYF

V: TRBV5-1
J: TRBJ2-2
D: TRBD1
size: NA
DNA: TGCGCCAGCGGAACAGGGGGATGGACCGGGGAGCTGTTTTTT
CDR3: CASGTGGWTGELFF

V: TRBV7-2
J: TRBJ1-2
D: NA
size: NA
DNA: TGTGCCAGCAGCTTAGGGGCCCATAACTATGGCTACACCTTC
CDR3: CASSLGAHNYGYTF

V: TRBV19
J: TRBJ2-3
D: TRBD2
size: NA
DNA: TGTGCCAGTAGAAGGGGGACTAGCGGGCGTGCTAGCACAGATACGCAGTATTTT
CDR3: CASRRGTSGRASTDTQYF

V: TRBV7-8
J: TRBJ2-1
D: NA
size: once
DNA: TGTGCCAGCAGGCAGACTAGATACAATGAGCAGTTCTTC
CDR3: CASRQTRYNEQFF

V: TRBV9
J: TRBJ2-7
D: TRBD2
size: NA
DNA: TGTGCCAGCAGCGCGGGACTAGCGGGGAGTTACGAGCAGTACTTC
CDR3: CASSAGLAGSYEQYF

V: TRBV19
J: TRBJ2-3
D: TRBD1
size: once
DNA: TGTGCCAGTAACCCGGGACAGGGCGTGACAGATACGCAGTATTTT
CDR3: CASNPGQGVTDTQYF

V: TRBV2
J: TRBJ1-2
D: NA
size: NA
DNA: TGTGCCAGCAGTGAATCACGGGTTTACACCTTC
CDR3: CASSESRVYTF

V: TRBV6-5
J: TRBJ1-2
D: NA
size: NA
DNA: TGTGCCAGCAGGGCGGGAGCTAACTATGGCTACACCTTC
CDR3: CASRAGANYGYTF

V: TRBV27
J: TRBJ2-2
D: TRBD1
size: NA
DNA: TGTGCCAGCAGTTCTCAGGGGGTTACGAACACCGGGGAGCTGTTTTTT
CDR3: CASSSQGVTNTGELFF